Each of the 27 T cell receptor beta chains below was sequenced from the same sample in a study of metastatic and nonmetastatic thyroid tumors. From the PCR reads, TCRdb re-called clones with MiXCR. The sample carries around 30,000 clones, about a sixth recorded once. There were no patients who had received any treatment before thyroid surgery. The sample comprised blood. The receptors come from a female donor with papillary thyroid cancer or a benign thyroid nodule (not recorded which). Some clones in this sample may be carry-over from other donors' samples.

This clone was detected a few times. The J gene is TRBJ2-7, the V gene TRBV24-1; possible D gene TRBD2, 5 bases. Trimming removed 3 bases at V and 7 bases at J, with 12 bases between. The CDR3 covers 13 residues. Germline V lookup: CDR1 KGHDR, CDR2 SFDVKD. CDR3 sequence reads: CATSDRGMGEQYF. Here the CDR3 DNA reads TGTGCCACCAGTGATCGGGGAATGGGGGAGCAGTACTTC.

This clone was picked up many times. The rearrangement joins TRBV9 to TRBJ2-2; 8 nucleotides agree with TRBD2. CDR3 length: 18 residues. V was pared by 3 bases and J by 2 bases, with 12 bases of the junction left unmatched. Per the germline V gene, CDR1 is SGDLS and CDR2 is YYNGEE. CDR3 sequence: CASSGRLGGGSNTGELFF. As DNA, the CDR3 is TGTGCCAGCAGCGGCCGACTGGGCGGGGGGTCTAACACCGGGGAGCTGTTTTTT.

This clone has more than one count but fewer than ten. Just one base apart from a much larger clone, this may be a read error. The chain joins TRBV4-1 to TRBJ2-3, with D possibly matching TRBD1 (6 bases). This CDR3 has 15 amino acids. Trimming left V 1 base short and J 2 bases short, with 10 bases between. The germline CDR1 and CDR2 sequences are MGHRA and YSYEKL. The CDR3, as DNA: TGCGCCAGCAGCCAAGGACAGGTATCCACAGATACGCAGTATTTT. Protein product: CASSQGQVSTDTQYF.

This clone was seen only once. Germline is not matched at one junction end, which may reflect a read error. The chain is built from TRBV11-2 and TRBJ1-6; TRBD1 matches at 12 bases. The V gene's germline CDR1 is SGHAT and CDR2 FQNNGV. The CDR3 spans 16 residues. CDR3 loop: CASILGDRGLNSPLHF. The CDR3 nucleotides are TGTGCCAGCATCTTAGGGGACAGGGGGCTTAACTCACCCCTCCACTTT.

About this clone itself: A much larger clone differs from this one at a single base, so this may be a read error. Different DNA sequences within this sample yield the same CDR3. The chain uses TRBV3-1 and TRBJ2-2; D is uncertain. This CDR3 comprises 14 residues. From germline, CDR1 is LGHDT and CDR2 YNNKEL (reference sequence). CDR3 in amino acids: CASSQDPVTGELFF. In nucleotides, the CDR3 is TGCGCCAGCAGCCAAGATCCAGTCACCGGGGAGCTGTTTTTT.

This clone was seen repeatedly, ten times or more. The gene calls are TRBV30 and TRBJ2-3; 8 bases agree with TRBD1. Germline CDR1 GTSNPN, CDR2 SVGIG (reference sequence). The CDR3 contains 13 residues. The V segment lost 7 bases and the J segment 6 bases; nucleotides outside the gene matches: 9. CDR3 residues: CAFRTGQEDTQYF. CDR3 in DNA: TGTGCCTTCAGGACAGGGCAGGAGGATACGCAGTATTTT.

This clone was seen repeatedly, ten times or more. The chain combines TRBV6-1 with TRBJ2-1; TRBD1 is a possible D gene (5 bases). V lost 6 bases and J lost 8, with 11 bases in between. The CDR3 is 12 residues long. Germline V lookup: CDR1 MNHNS, CDR2 SASEGT. Here the CDR3 reads CASRTTVDEQFF. In DNA, the CDR3 is TGTGCCAGCAGGACGACAGTAGATGAGCAGTTCTTC.

This clone was detected ten times or more. The chain joins TRBV7-9 to TRBJ2-1, with D perhaps given as TRBD1 or TRBD2 (5 bases each). V gave up 3 bases and J gave up 7 bases, with 13 bases separating them. The CDR3 length is 14 residues. Germline lookup yields CDR1 SEHNR and CDR2 FQNEAQ (reference sequence). The CDR3 sequence: CASSFNRDRNEQFF. In nucleotides, the CDR3 is TGTGCCAGCAGCTTCAACCGGGACCGTAATGAGCAGTTCTTC.

This clone occurred many times. The genes are TRBV7-3 and TRBJ2-7; D is possibly TRBD1 or TRBD2 (5 bases each). Germline CDR1 SGHTA, CDR2 FQGTGA. With 0 bases removed from V and 5 bases from J, the gap between germline ends came to 14 bases. The length of the CDR3 is 15 residues. CDR3 protein: CASSLTGAAGNEQYF. As DNA, the CDR3 is TGTGCCAGCAGCTTAACCGGGGCAGCAGGGAACGAGCAGTACTTC.

This clone was counted ten times or more. This chain uses TRBV28 with TRBJ2-7, with D perhaps TRBD2 (6 bases). Between the trimmed V and J ends, which lost 3 bases and 2 bases, there was a span of 11 bases. Germline V gives CDR1 MDHEN, CDR2 SYDVKM. This CDR3 contains 14 residues. The CDR3 region is CASSFSGEAYEQYF. The CDR3 DNA sequence: TGTGCCAGCAGTTTTTCGGGGGAGGCCTACGAGCAGTACTTC.

The rearrangement links TRBV20-1 to TRBJ1-2; D is undetermined. Germline-derived CDR1 and CDR2 are DFQATT and SNEGSKA (reference sequence). V was pared by 3 bases and J by 9 bases, with 20 bases between. The CDR3 is 14 residues long. CDR3 sequence (DNA): TGCAGTGCTAGTCCTCCTTTTGGGGAGGGATGCTACACCTTC. It codes for CSASPPFGEGCYTF.

This clone came up many times. The chain is built from TRBV2 and TRBJ2-2; 9 nucleotides align to TRBD2. This CDR3 spans 14 amino acids. The junction had 2 bases not matched to a gene; V was cut back by 6 bases and J by 3 bases. Germline CDR1 is SNHLY and CDR2 is FYNNEI. CDR3 bases: TGTGCCAGCAGGTTAGCGGGGGACACCGGGGAGCTGTTTTTT. As protein: CASRLAGDTGELFF. Full variable domain (rest looked up from reference TRBV2 and TRBJ2-2): EPEVTQTPSHQVTQMGQEVILRCVPISNHLYFYWYRQILGQKVEFLVSFYNNEISEKSEIFDDQFSVERPDGSNFTLKIRSTKLEDSAMYFCASRLAGDTGELFFGEGSRLTVL.

This clone has at least ten counts. The rearrangement uses TRBV5-6 and TRBJ1-2; D call uncertain. Germline V gene lookup returns CDR1 SGHDT and CDR2 YYEEEE. CDR3 length equals 12 residues. V gave up 4 bases and J gave up 7 bases, with 11 bases separating them. The CDR3 spells CASSAGSGGYTF. As DNA, the CDR3 is TGTGCCAGCAGCGCGGGGTCGGGTGGCTACACCTTC.

In its sample, this clone was seen many times. This sequence joins TRBV15 and TRBJ2-3; no firm D call. The germline V gene has CDR1 LNHNV and CDR2 YYDKDF (reference sequence). V lost 0 bases and J lost 6, with 13 bases in between. The CDR3 runs to 15 residues. CDR3 residues: CATSRDPVRADTQYF. The DNA of the CDR3 is TGTGCCACCAGCAGAGATCCGGTGCGAGCGGATACGCAGTATTTT.

The chain uses TRBV5-1 and TRBJ1-2; D uncertain. Germline V lookup: CDR1 SGHRS, CDR2 YFSETQ. The CDR3 runs to 15 residues. Trimming left V 6 bases short and J 4 bases short, with 19 bases between. CDR3 in DNA: TGCGCCAGCATCACCGGTGGGCCTAACATCTATGGCTACACCTTC. Its translation is CASITGGPNIYGYTF. Looking up the rest from reference TRBV5-1 and TRBJ1-2 gives the full variable domain: KAGVTQTPRYLIKTRGQQVTLSCSPISGHRSVSWYQQTPGQGLQFLFEYFSETQRNKGNFPGRFSGRQFSNSRSEMNVSTLELGDSALYLCASITGGPNIYGYTFGSGTRLTVV.

This clone has ten or more counts. The chain uses TRBV19 and TRBJ1-5, with D hard to call. From germline, CDR1 is LNHDA and CDR2 SQIVND (reference sequence). The CDR3 runs 13 residues. Trimming removed 2 bases at V and 4 bases at J, with 6 bases between. The CDR3 loop is CASSIQINQPQHF. The CDR3 coding sequence is TGTGCCAGTAGTATACAGATTAATCAGCCCCAGCATTTT.

This clone was recorded at least ten times. CDR3 nucleotides: TGTGCCAGCAGCGTAGAAGGGAGCCCCAATCAGCCCCAGCATTTT. As protein: CASSVEGSPNQPQHF. The V and J genes are TRBV9 and TRBJ1-5; D is undetermined. The CDR3 consists of 15 residues. Trimming removed 0 bases at V and 3 bases at J, with 10 bases between. CDR1 and CDR2 from the germline V gene are SGDLS and YYNGEE.

This clone was detected many times. The V call is TRBV4-2, the J call TRBJ1-1; no clear D gene. From germline, CDR1 is LGHNA and CDR2 YNFKEQ. CDR3 size: 15 residues. Trimming took off 1 base at V and 7 bases at J, with 16 bases between the two ends. Here the CDR3 DNA reads TGTGCCAGCAGCCAAGTTGGAGGTGAACGTGGTGAAGCTTTCTTT. Translating it yields CASSQVGGERGEAFF.

In this sample, this clone turned up many times. The chain joins TRBV7-2 to TRBJ2-5, with TRBD2 matching 7 bases. Germline trimming cut 0 bases from V and 5 bases from J; bases unmatched to any gene: 6. Germline V gives CDR1 SGHTA, CDR2 FQGNSA. This CDR3 comprises 15 residues. The CDR3 is CASSLAIGEGETQYF. CDR3 bases: TGTGCCAGCAGCTTAGCGATTGGGGAGGGGGAGACCCAGTACTTC.

This clone was recorded many times. The chain couples TRBV18 to TRBJ1-1, with 7 bases aligning to TRBD1. The germline V gene encodes CDR1 KGHSH and CDR2 LQKENI. This CDR3 region has 14 residues. The junction had 4 bases not matched to a gene; V was cut back by 2 bases and J by 4 bases. The CDR3 DNA sequence: TGTGCCAGCTCACCAAGACAGGGTGGCACTGAAGCTTTCTTT. Translating gives CASSPRQGGTEAFF. Combining the CDR3 with reference TRBV18 and TRBJ1-1 gives the whole variable domain NAGVMQNPRHLVRRRGQEARLRCSPMKGHSHVYWYRQLPEEGLKFMVYLQKENIIDESGMPKERFSAEFPKEGPSILRIQQVVRGDSAAYFCASSPRQGGTEAFFGQGTRLTVV.

The J gene is TRBJ1-1, the V gene TRBV4-3; D remains ambiguous. CDR1 and CDR2 (germline): LGHNA, YSLEER. The CDR3 is 14 residues long. V was shortened by 0 bases and J by 0 bases, with 5 bases between the two germline ends. The chain's CDR3 is CASSQDLLNTEAFF. CDR3 DNA: TGCGCCAGCAGCCAAGATCTCTTGAACACTGAAGCTTTCTTT.

This clone has ten or more counts. The chain is built from TRBV18 and TRBJ1-6; D is perhaps TRBD1 (5 bases). The CDR3 runs 16 residues. V gave up 4 bases and J gave up 0 bases, with 10 bases separating them. The germline V gene has CDR1 KGHSH and CDR2 LQKENI. The CDR3 region is CASSRDRASYNSPLHF. The CDR3 nucleotides read TGTGCCAGCTCACGGGACCGGGCCTCCTATAATTCACCCCTCCACTTT.

In this sample, this clone turned up a few times. J is TRBJ1-2 and V is TRBV20-1; the D gene is possibly TRBD1 (6 bases). The CDR3 is 18 amino acids. Germline-derived CDR1 and CDR2 are DFQATT and SNEGSKA (reference sequence). The V end was cut by 2 bases, the J end by 4 bases, with 26 bases between. The CDR3, as DNA: TGCAGTGCTAGATGGGAAGGGGGTCGGGGGATAGTGGGCTATGGCTACACCTTC. Protein: CSARWEGGRGIVGYGYTF.

The sample holds a few counts of this clone. This chain connects TRBV15 to TRBJ1-4, with 7 nucleotides matching TRBD1. With V trimmed by 4 bases and J by 7 bases, 9 bases remained unmatched. Germline CDR1 reads LNHNV; CDR2 reads YYDKDF (reference sequence). This CDR3 is built from 15 residues. The CDR3 bases are TGTGCCACCAGCATTATGACAGGGAACAGTGAAAAACTGTTTTTT. It specifies CATSIMTGNSEKLFF.

This clone was counted at least ten times. The chain is built from TRBV5-1 and TRBJ1-3; maybe TRBD1 (6 bases). Looked up from germline, CDR1 is SGHRS and CDR2 is YFSETQ. Trimming left V 4 bases short and J 3 bases short, with 11 bases between. The CDR3 has 14 amino acids. CDR3 in amino acids: CASSTGTFGNTIYF. DNA of the CDR3: TGCGCCAGCAGCACAGGGACGTTTGGAAACACCATATATTTT. The whole variable domain, filled in from reference TRBV5-1 and TRBJ1-3, reads KAGVTQTPRYLIKTRGQQVTLSCSPISGHRSVSWYQQTPGQGLQFLFEYFSETQRNKGNFPGRFSGRQFSNSRSEMNVSTLELGDSALYLCASSTGTFGNTIYFGEGSWLTVV.

This clone was recorded many times. The CDR3 carries no conserved terminal phenylalanine or tryptophan, so it likely arises from a read error. The DNA is left out, because the CDR3 cannot be placed on it with certainty; the CDR3 is given as TCRdb lists it. The chain links TRBV30 to TRBJ2-3. Germline loops: CDR1 GTSNPN, CDR2 SVGIG (reference sequence). The CDR3 length equals 10 residues, ends included. CDR3 amino acids: CAWSAVTHRL.

There are many counts of this clone. The chain is built from TRBV4-1 and TRBJ2-7, with TRBD1 identical over 10 bases. V lost 4 bases, J lost 5 bases, and 11 bases stayed unmatched. Germline CDR1 is MGHRA and CDR2 is YSYEKL. This CDR3 has 16 residues. Here the CDR3 DNA reads TGCGCCAGCAGCCGACGAGGGACAGGGGCGGTCCACGAGCAGTACTTC. It translates to CASSRRGTGAVHEQYF.